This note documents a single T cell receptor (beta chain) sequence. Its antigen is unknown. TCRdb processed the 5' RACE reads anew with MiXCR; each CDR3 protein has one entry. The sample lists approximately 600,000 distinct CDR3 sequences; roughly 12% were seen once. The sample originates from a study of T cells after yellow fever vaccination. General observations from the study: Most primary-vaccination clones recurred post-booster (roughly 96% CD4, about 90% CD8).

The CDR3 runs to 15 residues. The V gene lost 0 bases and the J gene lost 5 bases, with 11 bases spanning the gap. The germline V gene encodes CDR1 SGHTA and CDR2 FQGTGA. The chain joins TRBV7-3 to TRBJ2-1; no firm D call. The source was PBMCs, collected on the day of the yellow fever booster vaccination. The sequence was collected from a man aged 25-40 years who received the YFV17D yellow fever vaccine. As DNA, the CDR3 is TGTGCCAGCAGCTTAACTGGCGGAGCGAACAATGAGCAGTTCTTC. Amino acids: CASSLTGGANNEQFF.